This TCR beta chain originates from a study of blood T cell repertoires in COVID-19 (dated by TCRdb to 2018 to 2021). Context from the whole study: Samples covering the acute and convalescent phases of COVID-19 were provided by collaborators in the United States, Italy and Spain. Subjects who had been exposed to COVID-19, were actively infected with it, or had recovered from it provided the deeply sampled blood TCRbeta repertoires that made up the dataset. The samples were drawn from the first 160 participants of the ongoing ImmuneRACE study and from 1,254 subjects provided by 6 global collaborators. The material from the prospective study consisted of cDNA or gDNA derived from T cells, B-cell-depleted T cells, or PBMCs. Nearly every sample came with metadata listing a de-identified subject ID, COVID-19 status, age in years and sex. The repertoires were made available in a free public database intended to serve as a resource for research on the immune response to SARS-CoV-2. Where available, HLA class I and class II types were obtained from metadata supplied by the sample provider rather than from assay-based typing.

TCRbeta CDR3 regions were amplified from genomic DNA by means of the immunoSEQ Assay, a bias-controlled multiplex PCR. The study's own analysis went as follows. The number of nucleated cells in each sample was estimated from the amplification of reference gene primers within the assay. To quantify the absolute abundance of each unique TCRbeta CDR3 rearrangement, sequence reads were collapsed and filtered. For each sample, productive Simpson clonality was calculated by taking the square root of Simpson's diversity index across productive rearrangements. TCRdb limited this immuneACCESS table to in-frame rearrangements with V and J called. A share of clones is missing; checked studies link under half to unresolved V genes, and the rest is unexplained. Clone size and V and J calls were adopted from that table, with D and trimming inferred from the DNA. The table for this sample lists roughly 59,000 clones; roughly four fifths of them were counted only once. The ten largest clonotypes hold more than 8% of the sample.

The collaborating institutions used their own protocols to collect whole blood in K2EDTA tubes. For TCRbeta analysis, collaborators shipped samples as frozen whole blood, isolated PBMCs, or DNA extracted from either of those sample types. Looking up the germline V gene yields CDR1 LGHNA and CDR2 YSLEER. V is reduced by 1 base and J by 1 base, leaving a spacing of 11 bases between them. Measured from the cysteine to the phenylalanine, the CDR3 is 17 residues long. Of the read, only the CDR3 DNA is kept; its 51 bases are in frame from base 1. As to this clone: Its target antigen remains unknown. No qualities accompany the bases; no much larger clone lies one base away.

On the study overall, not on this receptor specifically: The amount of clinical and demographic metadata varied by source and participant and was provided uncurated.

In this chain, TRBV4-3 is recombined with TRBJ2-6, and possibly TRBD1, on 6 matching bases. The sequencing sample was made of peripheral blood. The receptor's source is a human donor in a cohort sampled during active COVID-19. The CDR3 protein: CASSQVEQGSGANVLTF. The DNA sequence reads TGCGCCAGCAGCCAAGTCGAACAGGGATCTGGGGCCAACGTCCTGACTTTC.